This T cell receptor beta chain was observed in a study of Graves' ophthalmopathy and Graves' hyperthyroidism. Study context: Stable hyperthyroidism meant no ophthalmopathy within 18 months of follow-up. Findings and caveats of the study: A majority of expanded thyroid clonotypes exceeding 0.001 frequency were likewise present in blood.

V was clipped by 6 bases and J by 5 bases; unmatched bases: 5. This CDR3 spans 12 amino acids. Germline V gene data show CDR1 as DFQATT and CDR2 as SNEGSKA (reference sequence). Beta-chain TCR CDR3 regions were amplified from RNA transcripts. Second-round multiplex PCR followed a first-round RT-PCR using HTBI primers. One entry per CDR3 protein results from TCRdb running MiXCR on the multiplex PCR reads. The profile shows about 550,000 distinct CDR3 sequences, 35% to 45% of them singletons. Hyperthyroidism patients were newly diagnosed, under 2 months' duration, aged 18 to 65. The diagnosis was founded upon clinical symptoms, serum thyroxine, TRAb, thyroid ultrasound and orbital computed tomography. This clonotype has just one count. Its antigen is undetermined.

V and J are TRBV20-1 and TRBJ2-7; TRBD2 aligns across 9 bases. The TCR originated in an adult man with Graves' hyperthyroidism. The sample comprised peripheral blood or thyroid tissue (not recorded which). The CDR3, as DNA: TGCAGTGCCACCGGGACTAGCCACGAGCAGTACTTC. The encoded protein is CSATGTSHEQYF.